This T cell receptor (beta chain) was identified during a study of tumor-infiltrating lymphocytes in localized non-small cell lung cancer. Whole-study context: Some samples were collected after neoadjuvant chemotherapy; smokers, never-smokers and several histologies were included. Study-level points and caveats: Different pieces of the same tissue went to different assays, confounding technical variation with intratumor heterogeneity. Only some patients had TCR sequencing, depending on available tissue. TCRbeta sequencing showed higher T cell infiltration in tumors than uninvolved lung.

About this clone: What it binds is unknown.

TCRdb keeps only in-frame clones here, not all; method: immunoSEQ multiplex PCR. The sample has 20,000 to 25,000 clones, approximately 80% seen once. This sequence was found in a human donor with non-small cell lung cancer. The sequenced sample consisted of lung tumor tissue.

CDR3 residues: CASSYKTSGSYEQYF. CDR3 DNA: TGTGCCAGCAGTTACAAGACTAGCGGGTCCTACGAGCAGTACTTC. V usage is TRBV6-5 and J usage is TRBJ2-7; 10 nucleotides agree with TRBD2. Looked up from germline, CDR1 is MNHEY and CDR2 is SVGAGI. The length of the CDR3 is 15 residues. Losses at the gene ends were 2 bases for V and 1 base for J; bases not matched to a gene: 2.